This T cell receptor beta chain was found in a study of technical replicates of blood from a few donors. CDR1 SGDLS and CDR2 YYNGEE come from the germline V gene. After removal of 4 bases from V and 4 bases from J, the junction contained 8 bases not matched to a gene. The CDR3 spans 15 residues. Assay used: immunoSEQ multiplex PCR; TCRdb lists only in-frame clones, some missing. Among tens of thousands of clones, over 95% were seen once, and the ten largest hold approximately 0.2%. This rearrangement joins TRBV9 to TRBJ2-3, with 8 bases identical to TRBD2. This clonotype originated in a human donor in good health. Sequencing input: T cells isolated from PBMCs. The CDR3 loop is CASSPQGLVADTQYF. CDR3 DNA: TGTGCCAGCAGCCCCCAGGGACTAGTAGCAGATACGCAGTATTTT.